A single sample is the source of the 10 T cell receptor beta chains below, sequenced in a study of blood T cell repertoires in COVID-19. Clones were read by immunoSEQ multiplex PCR, and TCRdb kept only the in-frame ones, dropping some. This table has under 250,000 clones, under 90% appearing once. What was sequenced was PBMCs or T cells enriched from blood (not recorded which). Source of these receptors: a man aged 60 to 75 who had recovered from COVID-19.

This clone was seen only a few times. This sequence joins TRBV11-3 and TRBJ1-1, with TRBD1 as a possible D gene (6 bases). The CDR3 loop spans 14 amino acids. V lost 2 bases to trimming and J lost 6 bases, with 13 bases between them. Germline-derived CDR1 and CDR2 are SGHNT and YENEEA. CDR3 protein: CASSLHREGAEAFF. The CDR3 region has the DNA TGTGCCAGCAGCTTACACAGGGAAGGCGCTGAAGCTTTCTTT.

The chain recombines TRBV7-6 with TRBJ2-7; 10 bases line up with TRBD1. The CDR3 contains 14 residues. The V and J ends lost 5 bases and 9 bases, in that order; junction bases with no gene match: 10. CDR1 is SGHVS, CDR2 FNYEAQ, per germline. CDR3 DNA: TGTGCCAGCAGCCCCGGGACAGGGGCTTTTGGGCAGTACTTC. Translating gives CASSPGTGAFGQYF.

V and J are TRBV6-1 and TRBJ2-7, with 8 nucleotides matching TRBD1. The trim removed 1 base at V and 7 bases at J, leaving 9 bases unmatched. CDR1 is MNHNS, CDR2 SASEGT, per germline. The CDR3 has 15 amino acids. This chain's CDR3 is CASSEGQGAGREQYF. CDR3 DNA: TGTGCCAGCAGTGAAGGCCAGGGGGCCGGTCGGGAGCAGTACTTC.

The J gene is TRBJ2-5, the V gene TRBV6-2 or TRBV6-3, with 16 bases identical to TRBD2. The CDR3 contains 16 residues. Germline loops: CDR1 MNHEY, CDR2 SVGEGT. The ends lost 4 bases at V and 4 bases at J; junction bases unmatched: 3. CDR3: CASSSGTSGGAETQYF. CDR3 nucleotide sequence: TGTGCCAGCAGTTCCGGGACTAGCGGGGGGGCAGAGACCCAGTACTTC.

On this clone itself: The same CDR3 can be traced to other DNA sequences in this sample. The rearrangement joins TRBV9 to TRBJ2-2, with 8 bases fitting TRBD1. The germline CDR1 and CDR2 sequences are SGDLS and YYNGEE. The trim removed 4 bases at V and 1 base at J, leaving 3 bases unmatched. The CDR3 loop spans 15 amino acids. The CDR3 spells CASSTGTGNTGELFF. CDR3 nucleotide sequence: TGTGCCAGCAGCACCGGGACAGGGAACACCGGGGAGCTGTTTTTT.

The V gene is TRBV5-1, the J gene TRBJ2-1, with 8 bases lining up with TRBD1. The CDR3 has 16 amino acids. Germline CDR1 reads SGHRS; CDR2 reads YFSETQ. With 0 bases clipped from V and 9 bases from J, the junction kept 11 bases outside the gene matches. In nucleotides, the CDR3 is TGCGCCAGCAGCTTGGGGGCCAGGGGGCCCACCGGTGAGCAGTTCTTC. The encoded protein is CASSLGARGPTGEQFF.

This clone appeared a single time. The chain employs TRBV5-1 and TRBJ2-7, with 7 bases aligning to TRBD1. Germline CDR1 is SGHRS and CDR2 is YFSETQ. The CDR3 totals 15 residues. The V gene end was trimmed by 4 bases and the J gene end by 4 bases; junction bases not matched to a gene: 11. The CDR3 here is CASSPYSGQLYEQYF. The CDR3 bases are TGCGCCAGCAGCCCCTATTCGGGACAGCTTTACGAGCAGTACTTC.

The CDR3 here is CASSSTTGSGEKLFF. The CDR3 DNA sequence: TGTGCCAGCAGTTCAACGACAGGGTCGGGGGAAAAACTGTTTTTT. V usage is TRBV27 and J usage is TRBJ1-4; TRBD1 agrees at 7 bases. The V and J ends lost 4 bases and 8 bases, in that order; junction bases with no gene match: 10. Germline V gene data show CDR1 as MNHEY and CDR2 as SMNVEV (reference sequence). The CDR3 contains 15 residues.

V and J are TRBV18 and TRBJ1-2; 7 bases are shared with TRBD1. The CDR3 consists of 14 residues. V lost 2 bases, J lost 5 bases, and 5 bases stayed unmatched. Germline loops: CDR1 KGHSH, CDR2 LQKENI. The CDR3 DNA is TGTGCCAGCTCACCAGGTGACAGGGTATATGGCTACACCTTC. Residues: CASSPGDRVYGYTF.

V gene TRBV18 combines with J gene TRBJ1-6; TRBD1 aligns across 10 bases. The V gene end was trimmed by 6 bases and the J gene end by 7 bases; junction bases not matched to a gene: 6. Germline CDR1 and CDR2: KGHSH and LQKENI. The CDR3 is 15 amino acids. CDR3 coding DNA: TGTGCCAGCTCCCCTGGGACAGGGGAGAATTCACCCCTCCACTTT. This sequence encodes CASSPGTGENSPLHF. Complete variable domain (other parts from reference TRBV18 and TRBJ1-6): NAGVMQNPRHLVRRRGQEARLRCSPMKGHSHVYWYRQLPEEGLKFMVYLQKENIIDESGMPKERFSAEFPKEGPSILRIQQVVRGDSAAYFCASSPGTGENSPLHFGNGTRLTVT.